What follows are 21 T cell receptor beta chains derived from one specimen sequenced in a study of T-cell reconstitution after alpha-beta-depleted transplantation in children. TCRbeta library preparation incorporated unique molecular identifiers. TCRdb recomputed calls from the PCR reads with MiXCR, one row per CDR3 protein. This table has approximately 500,000 distinct CDR3 sequences, around 27% appearing once. The sequencing here drew on PBMCs, taken before TCRalphabeta/CD19-depleted stem cell transplant. The source of these receptors is a boy under three years old with Wiskott-Aldrich syndrome, due to receive a stem cell transplant.

The chain joins TRBV5-1 to TRBJ1-5; 10 nucleotides match TRBD1. The CDR3 covers 20 residues. Per the germline V gene, CDR1 is SGHRS and CDR2 is YFSETQ. V lost 3 bases to trimming and J lost 1 base; unmatched junction nucleotides: 16. This CDR3 reads CASSSKRKTGGSGSNQPQHF. The DNA of the CDR3 is TGCGCCAGCAGCTCCAAACGGAAGACAGGGGGCTCAGGGAGCAATCAGCCCCAGCATTTT.

V is TRBV7-2 and J is TRBJ2-1; TRBD2 matches 13 bases. Germline lookup yields CDR1 SGHTA and CDR2 FQGNSA. V lost 5 bases, J lost 9 bases, and 7 bases stayed unmatched. This CDR3 region has 15 residues. The CDR3 bases are TGTGCCAGCAGCCCAACTAGCGGGAGGGCCTTTGAGCAGTTCTTC. Protein product: CASSPTSGRAFEQFF.

V is TRBV5-6 and J is TRBJ2-5; 7 bases align to TRBD1. The V gene end was trimmed by 3 bases and the J gene end by 4 bases; junction bases not matched to a gene: 12. Per the germline V gene, CDR1 is SGHDT and CDR2 is YYEEEE. The CDR3 sequence is 16 residues long. The CDR3 protein is CASSSIPGGDRETQYF. The CDR3 DNA sequence: TGTGCCAGCAGCTCTATACCAGGGGGTGATCGAGAGACCCAGTACTTC.

There are a few counts of this clonotype. This chain uses TRBV10-3 with TRBJ2-2; the D gene could be TRBD1 or TRBD2 (5 bases each). V lost 11 bases and J 6 bases, leaving 10 bases between the germline ends. Germline CDR1 is ENHRY and CDR2 is SYGVKD. CDR3 size: 11 residues. The CDR3 DNA reads TGTGCCGCTCAGGGAGCCGGGGAGCTGTTTTTT. This translates into CAAQGAGELFF.

The chain couples TRBV6-1 to TRBJ1-2; 11 bases match TRBD1. Germline CDR1 MNHNS, CDR2 SASEGT. V shed 8 bases and J 7 bases; nucleotides not matched to a gene: 9. The CDR3 runs 14 residues. CDR3 sequence (DNA): TGTGCCAGCTGGAGGGACAGGGGGTTAGGTGGCTACACCTTC. This codes for CASWRDRGLGGYTF.

The rearrangement links TRBV20-1 to TRBJ2-3; a weak D match, TRBD2 (6 bases). Germline-derived CDR1 and CDR2 are DFQATT and SNEGSKA (reference sequence). CDR3 size: 16 residues. V was pared by 3 bases and J by 5 bases, with 21 bases between. The CDR3 nucleotides are TGCAGTGCTAGTCGACTAGTCCCTAGCGCCGGAGATACGCAGTATTTT. It yields the protein CSASRLVPSAGDTQYF.

The chain combines TRBV10-3 with TRBJ2-1; D uncertain. V lost 0 bases to trimming and J lost 4 bases, with 7 bases between them. This CDR3 region has 14 residues. The germline V gene has CDR1 ENHRY and CDR2 SYGVKD. CDR3: CAISESEQYNEQFF. The CDR3 DNA sequence: TGTGCCATCAGTGAGTCTGAACAGTACAATGAGCAGTTCTTC.

The sample holds a few counts of this clonotype. The V and J genes are TRBV20-1 and TRBJ2-7; D unclear. Per the germline V gene, CDR1 is DFQATT and CDR2 is SNEGSKA (reference sequence). The CDR3 is made up of 13 amino acids. Trimming took off 3 bases at V and 3 bases at J, with 12 bases between the two ends. The CDR3 is CSASLWGSYEQYF. For the CDR3, the DNA is TGCAGTGCTAGCCTCTGGGGAAGCTACGAGCAGTACTTC.

The J gene is TRBJ2-7, the V gene TRBV4-2; D gene unclear. Trimming removed 1 base from V and 2 bases from J, with 12 bases in between. The CDR3 runs 15 residues. Germline assignment: CDR1 LGHNA and CDR2 YNFKEQ. CDR3 sequence reads: CASSQGNRVPYEQYF. The CDR3 bases are TGTGCCAGCAGCCAAGGGAACCGGGTTCCCTACGAGCAGTACTTC.

This clonotype was seen a handful of times. The V call is TRBV6-1, the J call TRBJ2-7; 10 positions agree with TRBD2. The V gene end was trimmed by 6 bases and the J gene end by 9 bases; junction bases not matched to a gene: 14. The CDR3 loop spans 15 amino acids. CDR1 MNHNS and CDR2 SASEGT come from the germline V gene. CDR3 DNA sequence: TGTGCCAGCAGAAGCGGGGGACTAGCGACCTTGGCGCAGTACTTC. Translating it yields CASRSGGLATLAQYF.

V is TRBV5-1 and J is TRBJ2-7; possibly TRBD1 or TRBD2 for D (5 bases each). Germline-derived CDR1 and CDR2 are SGHRS and YFSETQ. V was clipped by 0 bases and J by 3 bases, with 10 bases between them. The CDR3 covers 14 residues. The CDR3 spells CASSLDSGSYEQYF. Written as DNA, the CDR3 is TGCGCCAGCAGCTTGGATTCAGGGAGCTACGAGCAGTACTTC. Full variable domain (rest looked up from reference TRBV5-1 and TRBJ2-7): KAGVTQTPRYLIKTRGQQVTLSCSPISGHRSVSWYQQTPGQGLQFLFEYFSETQRNKGNFPGRFSGRQFSNSRSEMNVSTLELGDSALYLCASSLDSGSYEQYFGPGTRLTVT.

The table lists this clonotype with a few counts. The rearrangement links TRBV18 to TRBJ2-1, with 12 bases lining up with TRBD2. The J segment lost 5 bases and the V segment lost 2 bases, leaving 4 bases of the junction unmatched. CDR3 length equals 16 residues. Per the germline V gene, CDR1 is KGHSH and CDR2 is LQKENI. The CDR3 sequence is CASSPTSGGLNNEQFF. The CDR3 bases are TGTGCCAGCTCACCAACTAGCGGGGGGTTGAACAATGAGCAGTTCTTC.

This clonotype was recorded a few times. The V call is TRBV6-1, the J call TRBJ2-4, with 11 bases matching TRBD2. Germline assignment: CDR1 MNHNS and CDR2 SASEGT. The CDR3 has 16 residues. J was trimmed by 6 bases and V by 5 bases; bases with no gene match: 9. CDR3 in DNA: TGTGCCAGCAGTCCCCAGGTAGCGGGGGGGAGAAACATTCAGTACTTC. Amino acids: CASSPQVAGGRNIQYF.

V usage is TRBV7-9 and J usage is TRBJ2-5; D gene ambiguous. V lost 2 bases, J lost 8 bases, and 9 bases lay in between. Germline CDR1 reads SEHNR; CDR2 reads FQNEAQ (reference sequence). This CDR3 region has 12 residues. The CDR3 loop reads CASSLNDRTQYF. Written as DNA, the CDR3 is TGTGCCAGCAGCTTAAACGATCGTACCCAGTACTTC.

This clonotype was seen a handful of times. This chain joins TRBV5-1 and TRBJ2-5; 7 bases are shared with TRBD1. Germline CDR1 is SGHRS and CDR2 is YFSETQ. The CDR3 is 14 residues long. V dropped 5 bases and J dropped 5; count of bases not matched to a gene: 9. CDR3 coding DNA: TGCGCCAGCAGGCTACAGGGGCTAGTGGAGACCCAGTACTTC. Amino acid sequence: CASRLQGLVETQYF.

The chain combines TRBV27 with TRBJ2-2; 13 bases line up with TRBD2. Trimming removed 5 bases from V and 9 bases from J; junction bases left unmatched: 9. Germline-derived CDR1 and CDR2 are MNHEY and SMNVEV (reference sequence). The CDR3 length is 16 residues. CDR3 DNA: TGTGCCAGCAGTCACACTAGCGGGAGGGCTCGGTGGGAGCTGTTTTTT. Its protein is CASSHTSGRARWELFF.

There are a few counts of this clonotype. The chain uses TRBV10-3 and TRBJ2-5; TRBD1 might be the D (5 bases). CDR1 and CDR2 (germline): ENHRY, SYGVKD. Trimming shortened V by 4 bases and J by 5 bases, and 14 bases separated the two germline ends. This CDR3 is built from 14 residues. CDR3 DNA sequence: TGTGCCATCAGTGCGGGCGGTAGGGGCGAGACCCAGTACTTC. It is translated as CAISAGGRGETQYF.

V gene TRBV27 combines with J gene TRBJ2-1; D gene uncertain. Trimming pared 6 bases from V and 0 bases from J, leaving 6 bases between. From germline, CDR1 is MNHEY and CDR2 SMNVEV (reference sequence). The CDR3 loop spans 13 amino acids. Written as DNA, the CDR3 is TGTGCCAGCAGACCGGGCTCCTACAATGAGCAGTTCTTC. As protein: CASRPGSYNEQFF.

The chain carries TRBV20-1 and TRBJ2-3; D may be TRBD2 (6 bases). The V gene lost 5 bases and the J gene lost 5 bases, with 14 bases spanning the gap. The germline V gene has CDR1 DFQATT and CDR2 SNEGSKA (reference sequence). CDR3 length: 13 residues. CDR3 nucleotide sequence: TGCAGTGCTCCCGGGACTTCCAGAGATACGCAGTATTTT. Amino acids: CSAPGTSRDTQYF.

The chain uses TRBV20-1 and TRBJ1-1, with D maybe TRBD1 (6 bases). Deletions cut 1 base from V and 11 bases from J, with 11 bases between. The germline V gene has CDR1 DFQATT and CDR2 SNEGSKA (reference sequence). This CDR3 comprises 11 residues. Here the CDR3 DNA reads TGCAGTGCTAGAGTTACAGGGAGCGCTTTCTTT. Translating gives CSARVTGSAFF.

This clonotype showed up just a few times. V usage is TRBV7-8 and J usage is TRBJ1-5; D might be TRBD1 (5 bases). The CDR3 length is 16 residues. Trimming cost V 8 bases and J 9 bases, with 26 bases left between them. Germline loops: CDR1 SGHVS, CDR2 FQNEAQ. This CDR3 reads CASSLRSGTDRSPQHF. CDR3 coding DNA: TGTGCCAGCTCCCTTCGCTCCGGGACGGACCGATCGCCCCAGCATTTT. Full variable domain (missing parts from reference TRBV7-8 and TRBJ1-5): GAGVSQSPRYKVAKRGQDVALRCDPISGHVSLFWYQQALGQGPEFLTYFQNEAQLDKSGLPSDRFFAERPEGSVSTLKIQRTQQEDSAVYLCASSLRSGTDRSPQHFGDGTRLSIL.